Each of the 20 T cell receptor beta chains below was sequenced from the same sample in a study of blood T cell repertoires in COVID-19. Produced via immunoSEQ multiplex PCR; TCRdb's table is partial and in-frame only. The sample gives 80,000 or so clones, around four fifths of which show up once; about 10% is in the top ten. Sequencing input: peripheral blood. The receptors originated from a human donor in a cohort sampled during active COVID-19.

The table lists this clone with a few counts. This sequence joins TRBV3-1 (or the pseudogene TRBV3-2) and TRBJ2-7; possible D gene TRBD2, 6 bases. CDR1 and CDR2 from the germline V gene are LGHDT and YNNKEL (reference sequence). The CDR3 totals 13 residues. V lost 0 bases, J lost 7 bases, and 10 bases lay in between. In DNA, the CDR3 is TGTGCCAGCAGCCAAGATAGACGGGGGGAGCAGTACTTC. Translation gives CASSQDRRGEQYF.

The genes are TRBV5-4 and TRBJ2-7, with 9 bases identical to TRBD1. The CDR3 has 15 residues. The germline CDR1 and CDR2 sequences are SGHNT and YYREEE (reference sequence). V shed 4 bases, J shed 4 bases, and the junction held 9 bases outside the gene matches. The CDR3 region has the DNA TGTGCCAGCAGCCCGGGACAGGGAAGGGGATACGAGCAGTACTTC. Amino acid sequence: CASSPGQGRGYEQYF.

This rearrangement joins TRBV27 to TRBJ2-7, with 10 nucleotides matching TRBD1. CDR3 length: 15 residues. Germline values: CDR1 MNHEY, CDR2 SMNVEV (reference sequence). After removal of 5 bases from V and 1 base from J, the junction contained 5 bases not matched to a gene. The CDR3 here is CASSPGQGISYEQYF. CDR3 coding DNA: TGTGCCAGCAGTCCGGGACAGGGGATTTCCTACGAGCAGTACTTC.

This clone came up a few times. This chain joins TRBV9 and TRBJ1-2; 7 bases are a match to TRBD1. Germline V gene sequence: CDR1 SGDLS, CDR2 YYNGEE. The CDR3 totals 13 residues. Trimming at V came to 1 base and at J to 5 bases, leaving 2 bases not matched to a gene. The CDR3 protein is CASSVQGGYGYTF. For the CDR3, the DNA is TGTGCCAGCAGCGTACAGGGGGGTTATGGCTACACCTTC.

The genes are TRBV2 and TRBJ1-1; 7 bases map to TRBD1. Germline CDR1 SNHLY, CDR2 FYNNEI. This CDR3 is built from 15 residues. V was clipped by 6 bases and J by 1 base; unmatched bases: 8. The CDR3, as DNA: TGTGCCAGCAGGGGTAACAGGGGTAAGAACACTGAAGCTTTCTTT. Amino acids: CASRGNRGKNTEAFF.

Here the CDR3 reads CATPPGPSSGANVLTF. The CDR3 coding sequence is TGTGCCACCCCCCCAGGCCCAAGCTCTGGGGCCAACGTCCTGACTTTC. The chain links TRBV28 to TRBJ2-6; no clear D. The CDR3 spans 16 residues. Trimming cost V 10 bases and J 0 bases, with 16 bases left between them. Germline V gene lookup returns CDR1 MDHEN and CDR2 SYDVKM. Using reference TRBV28 and TRBJ2-6 for the parts outside the CDR3, the full variable domain is DVKVTQSSRYLVKRTGEKVFLECVQDMDHENMFWYRQDPGLGLRLIYFSYDVKMKEKGDIPEGYSVSREKKERFSLILESASTNQTSMYLCATPPGPSSGANVLTFGAGSRLTVL.

V gene TRBV10-1 combines with J gene TRBJ2-7; 9 bases are shared with TRBD1. Germline V lookup: CDR1 WNHNN, CDR2 SYGVQD (reference sequence). J lost 3 bases, V lost 8 bases, and 11 bases had no gene match. CDR3 size: 15 residues. In nucleotides, the CDR3 is TGCGCCAGCCTTCCCCCCGGGACAGGGCTCTACGAGCAGTACTTC. Its protein product is CASLPPGTGLYEQYF.

The chain is built from TRBV7-2 and TRBJ1-2; TRBD1 might be the D (6 bases). The CDR3 totals 14 residues. Germline CDR1 reads SGHTA; CDR2 reads FQGNSA. V was shortened by 6 bases and J by 2 bases, with 13 bases between the two germline ends. CDR3 in DNA: TGTGCCAGCAGGTCCAGGGGTCTAAACTATGGCTACACCTTC. The encoded protein is CASRSRGLNYGYTF.

This rearrangement joins TRBV7-9 to TRBJ1-2; TRBD1 is a possible D gene (6 bases). From germline, CDR1 is SEHNR and CDR2 FQNEAQ (reference sequence). The CDR3 is 13 amino acids. V was pared by 5 bases and J by 2 bases, with 9 bases between. The CDR3 nucleotides are TGTGCCAGCAGCCGGGACACCAACTATGGCTACACCTTC. Translation gives CASSRDTNYGYTF.

This chain uses TRBV18 with TRBJ2-2; 8 bases match TRBD1. Trimming cost V 8 bases and J 1 base; bases outside gene matches: 6. Germline assignment: CDR1 KGHSH and CDR2 LQKENI. This CDR3 has 15 residues. CDR3 sequence reads: CASAQGVMNTGELFF. The CDR3 nucleotides are TGTGCCAGCGCACAGGGGGTGATGAACACCGGGGAGCTGTTTTTT.

The rearrangement uses TRBV9 and TRBJ1-2; 7 bases match TRBD1. The germline V gene encodes CDR1 SGDLS and CDR2 YYNGEE. The ends lost 4 bases at V and 8 bases at J; junction bases unmatched: 8. The CDR3 runs to 13 residues. The CDR3 loop is CASSLEGATGYTF. As DNA, the CDR3 is TGTGCCAGCAGCCTCGAGGGGGCGACCGGCTACACCTTC.

The chain employs TRBV7-9 and TRBJ1-2; D not resolved. The CDR3 length is 16 residues. Germline V gene lookup returns CDR1 SEHNR and CDR2 FQNEAQ (reference sequence). V dropped 1 base and J dropped 0 bases, with 12 bases sitting between them. In nucleotides, the CDR3 is TGTGCCAGCAGCTTAGTTATTGGACTGGCTAACTATGGCTACACCTTC. Translation: CASSLVIGLANYGYTF.

The rearrangement joins TRBV5-4 to TRBJ2-6, with 9 nucleotides matching TRBD1. J gave up 3 bases and V 4 bases, and 11 bases lay outside the gene matches. Per germline, CDR1 SGHNT and CDR2 YYREEE (reference sequence). This CDR3 has 18 amino acids. CDR3 sequence reads: CASSPKDRGFLGANVLTF. CDR3 coding DNA: TGTGCCAGCAGCCCTAAGGACAGGGGATTCCTTGGGGCCAACGTCCTGACTTTC.

The chain employs TRBV5-1 and TRBJ2-2, with D perhaps matching TRBD1 (6 bases). V was pared by 0 bases and J by 4 bases, with 10 bases between. The CDR3 runs to 15 residues. CDR1 is SGHRS, CDR2 YFSETQ, per germline. This CDR3 reads CASSLGQGITGELFF. The DNA of the CDR3 is TGCGCCAGCAGCTTGGGGCAGGGGATCACCGGGGAGCTGTTTTTT.

J is TRBJ2-7 and V is TRBV10-3, with D perhaps matching TRBD1 (6 bases). V dropped 7 bases and J dropped 4 bases, with 14 bases sitting between them. Per germline, CDR1 ENHRY and CDR2 SYGVKD. This CDR3 is built from 13 residues. This chain's CDR3 is CAITTGPTYEQYF. The DNA of the CDR3 is TGTGCCATCACCACAGGGCCGACTTACGAGCAGTACTTC.

V usage is TRBV19 and J usage is TRBJ2-2, with D possibly being TRBD2 (6 bases). The V and J ends lost 6 bases and 5 bases respectively, with 16 bases between them. The CDR3 length is 15 residues. Germline CDR1 and CDR2: LNHDA and SQIVND (reference sequence). The CDR3 region is CASRYWRDYTGELFF. For the CDR3, the DNA is TGTGCCAGTAGATACTGGCGGGATTATACCGGGGAGCTGTTTTTT.

The chain employs TRBV7-3 and TRBJ2-3, with 10 positions matching TRBD2. Germline CDR1 and CDR2: SGHTA and FQGTGA. After removal of 4 bases from V and 0 bases from J, the junction contained 7 bases not matched to a gene. This CDR3 has 17 amino acids. This CDR3 reads CASSYSGGSTSTDTQYF. CDR3 nucleotides: TGTGCCAGCAGCTATAGCGGGGGGAGTACTAGCACAGATACGCAGTATTTT. Filled out from reference TRBV7-3 and TRBJ2-3, the complete variable domain reads GAGVSQTPSNKVTEKGKYVELRCDPISGHTALYWYRQSLGQGPEFLIYFQGTGAADDSGLPNDRFFAVRPEGSVSTLKIQRTERGDSAVYLCASSYSGGSTSTDTQYFGPGTRLTVL.

The rearrangement uses TRBV3-1 (or the pseudogene TRBV3-2) and TRBJ2-7; D is uncertain. The germline V gene encodes CDR1 LGHDT and CDR2 YNNKEL (reference sequence). The CDR3 runs to 14 residues. V was cut by 1 base and J by 2 bases, with 9 bases left in between. The CDR3 sequence: CASSQGFSTYEQYF. The CDR3, as DNA: TGTGCCAGCAGCCAAGGGTTCAGTACCTACGAGCAGTACTTC.

By sample fraction, this clone is medium-sized. The J gene is TRBJ1-2, the V gene TRBV2, with 9 bases identical to TRBD1. V shed 6 bases, J shed 6 bases, and the junction held 5 bases outside the gene matches. CDR1 is SNHLY and CDR2 is FYNNEI in the germline V gene. This CDR3 has 13 residues. The CDR3 DNA sequence: TGTGCCAGCAGGGGACAGGGATCAAATGGCTACACCTTC. This encodes CASRGQGSNGYTF.

The table lists this clone with a few counts. The chain uses TRBV18 and TRBJ2-2, with D hard to call. This CDR3 is built from 15 residues. V was cut by 3 bases and J by 4 bases, with 12 bases left in between. Per germline, CDR1 KGHSH and CDR2 LQKENI. In DNA, the CDR3 is TGTGCCAGCTCACCCTACTTAGAGTCCACCGGGGAGCTGTTTTTT. Protein sequence: CASSPYLESTGELFF.